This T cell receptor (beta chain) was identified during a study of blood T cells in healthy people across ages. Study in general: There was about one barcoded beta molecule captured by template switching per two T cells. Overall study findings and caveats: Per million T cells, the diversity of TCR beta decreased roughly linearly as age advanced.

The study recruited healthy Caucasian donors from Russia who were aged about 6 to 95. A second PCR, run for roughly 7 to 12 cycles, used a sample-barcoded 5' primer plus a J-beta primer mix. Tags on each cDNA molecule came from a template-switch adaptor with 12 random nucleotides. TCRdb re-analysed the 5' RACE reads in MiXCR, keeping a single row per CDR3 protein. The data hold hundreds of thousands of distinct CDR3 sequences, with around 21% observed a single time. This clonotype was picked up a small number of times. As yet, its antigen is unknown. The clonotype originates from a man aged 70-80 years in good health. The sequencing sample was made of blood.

Written as DNA, the CDR3 is TGTGCCAGCAGCTTAGTCTCAATTGTAGCGGGCACCGGGGAGCTGTTTTTT. Its protein is CASSLVSIVAGTGELFF. This chain joins TRBV7-9 and TRBJ2-2; the match to TRBD2 covers 7 bases. Germline trimming cut 1 base from V and 4 bases from J; bases unmatched to any gene: 9. In germline, CDR1 is SEHNR, CDR2 FQNEAQ (reference sequence). This CDR3 has 17 residues.